This TCR beta chain was sequenced for a study of identical twins. CDR3 length equals 16 residues. Trimming removed 0 bases from V and 1 base from J, with 10 bases in between. Using its own MiXCR run on the 5' RACE reads, TCRdb lists one record per CDR3 protein. The table includes roughly 250,000 distinct CDR3 sequences, approximately 7.3% detected once. This clonotype was counted at least ten times. No antigen is known for it. General study points: Fewer insertions marked abundant cord blood beta clonotypes; young adult naive trended weakly, memory not at all.

These same records also appear under a second study, on yellow fever vaccine responses in identical twins.

The chain has TRBV12-3 or TRBV12-4 and TRBJ2-1; D perhaps matches TRBD2 (7 bases). The sample taken for sequencing was CD8+ T cells sorted from blood. This clonotype originated in a woman younger than 30 in good health. CDR3: CASSLAGGRSYNEQFF. CDR3 DNA sequence: TGTGCCAGCAGTTTAGCGGGGGGGCGATCCTACAATGAGCAGTTCTTC.